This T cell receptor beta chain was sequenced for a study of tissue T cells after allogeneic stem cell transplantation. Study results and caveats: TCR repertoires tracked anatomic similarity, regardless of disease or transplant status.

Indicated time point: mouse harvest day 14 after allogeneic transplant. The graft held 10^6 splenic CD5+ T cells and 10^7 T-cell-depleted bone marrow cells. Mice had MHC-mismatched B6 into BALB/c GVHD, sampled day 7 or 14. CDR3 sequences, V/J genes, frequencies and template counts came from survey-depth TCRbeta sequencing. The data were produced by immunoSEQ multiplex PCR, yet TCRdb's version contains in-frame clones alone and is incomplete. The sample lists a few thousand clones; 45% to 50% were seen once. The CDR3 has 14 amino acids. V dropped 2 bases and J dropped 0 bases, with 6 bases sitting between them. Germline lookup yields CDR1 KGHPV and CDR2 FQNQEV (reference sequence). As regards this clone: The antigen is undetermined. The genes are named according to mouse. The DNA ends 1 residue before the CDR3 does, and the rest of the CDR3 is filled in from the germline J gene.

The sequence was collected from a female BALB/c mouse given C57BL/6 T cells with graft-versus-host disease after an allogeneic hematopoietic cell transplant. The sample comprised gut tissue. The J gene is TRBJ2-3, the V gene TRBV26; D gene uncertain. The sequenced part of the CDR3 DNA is TGTGCCAGCAGTCTGGGCAGTAGTGCAGAAACGCTGTAT. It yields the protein CASSLGSSAETLY. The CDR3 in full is CASSLGSSAETLYF.